The source of this T cell receptor (beta chain) is a study of control samples from healthy donors and cancer patients. The CDR3 covers 14 residues. Between the trimmed V and J ends, which lost 1 base and 6 bases, there was a span of 14 bases. The germline V gene encodes CDR1 SGHRS and CDR2 YFSETQ. Produced via immunoSEQ multiplex PCR; TCRdb's table is partial and in-frame only. The sample yields about 150,000 clones, about 94% seen once. The material sequenced was PBMCs. This receptor was obtained from a man in his sixties with colorectal cancer. The chain combines TRBV5-1 with TRBJ2-7; possibly TRBD1 for D (6 bases). CDR3 loop: CASSLPQGRGEQYF. The CDR3 region has the DNA TGCGCCAGCAGCTTGCCCCAGGGGCGAGGCGAGCAGTACTTC.